This T cell receptor beta chain was captured by sequencing in a study of T-cell memory formation after mild COVID-19. Study-wide points: Clones shrinking between day 15 and 85 showed a balanced CD4/CD8 split, and those that grew later tilted toward CD4+.

Ten or more counts support this clonotype. Its antigen is undetermined. The V gene's germline CDR1 is LGHDT and CDR2 YNNKEL (reference sequence). V lost 5 bases and J lost 0, with 2 bases in between. The CDR3 extends over 12 amino acids. TCRdb analysed the 5' RACE reads with MiXCR anew, one entry per CDR3 protein. The table shows 140,000 to 150,000 distinct CDR3 sequences, with approximately 21% occurring only once. The chain is built from TRBV3-1 and TRBJ1-5; D is unclear. Sample: PBMCs or a T cell subset sorted from them (not recorded which). The TCR sequence derives from an adult woman who had mild COVID-19 (a few samples of this study predate the infection). Cell type and time point are not known. The CDR3 sequence is CASSNSNQPQHF. In nucleotides, the CDR3 is TGTGCCAGCAGCAATAGCAATCAGCCCCAGCATTTT.